This T cell receptor beta chain was documented in a study of cytomegalovirus exposure and HLA in healthy donors. The study's findings and limits: CMV serostatus stood as the only immune exposure information on hand. As confirmed in vitro, a few CMV-associated chains were specific for CMV antigens.

Everyone who donated was a healthy bone marrow donor. PCR employed 60 Vbeta and 13 Jbeta primers. Sequencing used immunoSEQ multiplex PCR; TCRdb keeps in-frame clones, though not all of them. The table records about 110,000 clones, about 74% of them present only once. A word on this clone: Its antigen is as yet unknown.

The CDR3 consists of 14 residues. Trimming shortened V by 0 bases and J by 5 bases, and 8 bases separated the two germline ends. From germline, CDR1 is SGHDT and CDR2 YYEEEE. Sequencing was performed on PBMCs. The source is a man aged 25-45 years in good health and CMV-seropositive. The chain recombines TRBV5-6 with TRBJ1-4; weak D call: TRBD1 (5 bases). The CDR3 loop reads CASSLDRGNEKLFF. CDR3 bases: TGTGCCAGCAGCTTGGATCGGGGGAATGAAAAACTGTTTTTT.